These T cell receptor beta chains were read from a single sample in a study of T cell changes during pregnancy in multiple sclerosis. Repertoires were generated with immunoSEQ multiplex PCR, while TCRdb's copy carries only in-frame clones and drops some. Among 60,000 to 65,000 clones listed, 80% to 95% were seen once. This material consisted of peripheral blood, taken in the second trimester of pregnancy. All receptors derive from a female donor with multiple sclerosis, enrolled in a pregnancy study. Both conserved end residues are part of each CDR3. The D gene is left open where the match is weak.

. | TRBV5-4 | CASSRGNIPYNEQFF
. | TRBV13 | CASRPSTGAPDTQYF
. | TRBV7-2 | CASSPNAASANEQFF
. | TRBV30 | CAWSVMIGVDYGYTF
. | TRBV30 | CAWSSWWPGTGNTIYF
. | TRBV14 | CASSQDPSFNEQFF
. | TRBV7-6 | CASSLTVNSYEQYF
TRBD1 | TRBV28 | CASRPGGASSARF
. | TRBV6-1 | CASSEASSYEQYF
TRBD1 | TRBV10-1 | CASSETLGTETEEQYF
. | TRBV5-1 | CASSSDRSSYEQYF
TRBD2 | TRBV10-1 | CASSESGGLAGGDTQYF
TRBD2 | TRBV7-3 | CASSLIPLAGVNTGELFF
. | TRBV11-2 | CASSLDWPGAGNTEAFF
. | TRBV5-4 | CASSLLANEQFF
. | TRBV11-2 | CASSLGGTQYYEQYF
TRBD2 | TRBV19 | CASSMTSGSTETQYF
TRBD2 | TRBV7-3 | CASSRTSGRGEQYF
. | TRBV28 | CASSTDSSGNTIYF
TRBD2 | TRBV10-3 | CATRLNREGLSEQYF
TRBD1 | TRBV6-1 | CASSAGTGRSYNEQFF
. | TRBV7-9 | CASTSSDYGYTF
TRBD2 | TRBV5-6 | CASSLGGTSWNEQFF
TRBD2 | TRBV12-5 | CASGSEGGLAYTDTQYF
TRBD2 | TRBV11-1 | CASSLAPGGGNIQYF
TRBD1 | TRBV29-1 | CSVVRDRGVSGANVLTF
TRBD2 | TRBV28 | CASSLLAWGWDTQYF